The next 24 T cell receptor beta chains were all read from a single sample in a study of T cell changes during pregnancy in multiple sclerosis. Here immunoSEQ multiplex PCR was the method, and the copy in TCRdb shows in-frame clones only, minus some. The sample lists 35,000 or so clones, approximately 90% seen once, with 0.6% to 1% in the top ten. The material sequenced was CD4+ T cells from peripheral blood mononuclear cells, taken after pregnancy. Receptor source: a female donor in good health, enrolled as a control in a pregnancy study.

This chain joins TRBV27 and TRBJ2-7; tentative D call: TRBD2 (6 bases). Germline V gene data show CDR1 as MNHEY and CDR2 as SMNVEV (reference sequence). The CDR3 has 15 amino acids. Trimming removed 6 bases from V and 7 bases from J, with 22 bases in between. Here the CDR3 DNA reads TGTGCCAGCAGCGGAGGAGGGCAGAACTACGATGAGCAGTACTTC. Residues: CASSGGGQNYDEQYF.

The CDR3 is CASSIRRAYEQYF. The CDR3 DNA follows: TGTGCCAGCAGCATCAGACGGGCCTACGAGCAGTACTTC. The rearrangement uses TRBV5-5 and TRBJ2-7; no firm D call. Germline CDR1 reads SGHKS; CDR2 reads YYEKEE (reference sequence). The CDR3 loop spans 13 amino acids. Trimming stripped 4 bases from V and 2 bases from J, with 10 bases between.

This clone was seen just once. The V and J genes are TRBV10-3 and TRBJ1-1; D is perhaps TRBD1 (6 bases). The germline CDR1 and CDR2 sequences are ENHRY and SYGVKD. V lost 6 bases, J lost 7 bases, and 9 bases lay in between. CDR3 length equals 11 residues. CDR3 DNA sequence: TGTGCCATCAGGGGGGCCGGTGAAGCTTTCTTT. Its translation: CAIRGAGEAFF.

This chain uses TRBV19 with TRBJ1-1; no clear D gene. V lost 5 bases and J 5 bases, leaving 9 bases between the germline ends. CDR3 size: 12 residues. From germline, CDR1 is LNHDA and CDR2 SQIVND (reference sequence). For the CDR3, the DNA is TGTGCCAGTAGTCCCAGGAGGACTGAAGCTTTCTTT. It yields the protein CASSPRRTEAFF.

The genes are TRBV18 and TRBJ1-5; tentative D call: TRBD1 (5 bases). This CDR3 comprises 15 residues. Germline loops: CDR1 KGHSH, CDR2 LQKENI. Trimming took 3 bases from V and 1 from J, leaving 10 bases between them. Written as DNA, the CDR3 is TGTGCCAGCTCACCGTGGGGGGACAGCAATCAGCCCCAGCATTTT. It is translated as CASSPWGDSNQPQHF.

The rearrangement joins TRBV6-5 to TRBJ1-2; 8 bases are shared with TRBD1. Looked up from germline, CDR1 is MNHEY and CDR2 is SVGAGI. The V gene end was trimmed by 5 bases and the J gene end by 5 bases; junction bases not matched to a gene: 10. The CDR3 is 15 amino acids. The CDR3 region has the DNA TGTGCCAGCAGTCCCTTAACCGGGACAGGTTATGGCTACACCTTC. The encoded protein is CASSPLTGTGYGYTF.

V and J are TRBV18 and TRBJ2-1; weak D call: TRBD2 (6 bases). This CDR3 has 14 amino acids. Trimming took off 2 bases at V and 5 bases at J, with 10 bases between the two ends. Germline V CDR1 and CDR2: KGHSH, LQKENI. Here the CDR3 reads CASSPMGTDNEQFF. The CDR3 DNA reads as TGTGCCAGCTCACCAATGGGGACTGACAATGAGCAGTTCTTC.

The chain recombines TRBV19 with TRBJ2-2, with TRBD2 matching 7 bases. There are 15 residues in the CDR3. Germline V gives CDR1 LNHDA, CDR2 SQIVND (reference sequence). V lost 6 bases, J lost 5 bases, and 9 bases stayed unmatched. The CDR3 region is CASRPGGGGTGELFF. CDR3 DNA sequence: TGTGCCAGTAGGCCCGGCGGGGGAGGAACCGGGGAGCTGTTTTTT.

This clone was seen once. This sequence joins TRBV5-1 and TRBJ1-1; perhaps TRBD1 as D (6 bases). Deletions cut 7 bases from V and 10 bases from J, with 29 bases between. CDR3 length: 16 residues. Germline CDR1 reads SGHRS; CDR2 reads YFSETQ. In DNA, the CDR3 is TGCGCCAGCCTACAGGGATTACCGGGAGGTAGTTTGGGAGCTTTCTTT. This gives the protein CASLQGLPGGSLGAFF.

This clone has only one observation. DNA for the CDR3: TGTGCCAGCAGCGGAGTACAGGGGGCGCGCACTGAAGCTTTCTTT. Amino acid sequence: CASSGVQGARTEAFF. J is TRBJ1-1 and V is TRBV5-5; 9 nucleotides align to TRBD1. The CDR3 is made up of 15 amino acids. Germline CDR1 reads SGHKS; CDR2 reads YYEKEE (reference sequence). The V segment lost 4 bases and the J segment 4 bases; nucleotides outside the gene matches: 8.

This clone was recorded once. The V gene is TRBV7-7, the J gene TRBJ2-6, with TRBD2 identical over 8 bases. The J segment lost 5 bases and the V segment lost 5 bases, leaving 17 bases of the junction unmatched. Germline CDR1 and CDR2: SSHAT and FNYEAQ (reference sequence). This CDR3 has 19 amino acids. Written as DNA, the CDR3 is TGTGCCAGCAGCCCCGCGGGGGGCGGGACTGGCCTAAGGGCCAACGTCCTGACTTTC. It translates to CASSPAGGGTGLRANVLTF.

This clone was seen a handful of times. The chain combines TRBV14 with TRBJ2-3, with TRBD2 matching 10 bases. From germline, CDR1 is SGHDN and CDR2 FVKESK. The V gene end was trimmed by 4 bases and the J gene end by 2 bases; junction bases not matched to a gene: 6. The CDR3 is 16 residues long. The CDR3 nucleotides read TGTGCCAGCAGCCGTGTAGCGGGGGGTATCACAGATACGCAGTATTTT. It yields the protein CASSRVAGGITDTQYF.

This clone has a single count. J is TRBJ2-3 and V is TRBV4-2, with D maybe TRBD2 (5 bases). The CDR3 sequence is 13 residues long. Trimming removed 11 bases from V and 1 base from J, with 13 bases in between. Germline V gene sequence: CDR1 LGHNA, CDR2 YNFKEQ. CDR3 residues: CAARGSGTDTQYF. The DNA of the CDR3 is TGTGCCGCCCGGGGTAGCGGCACAGATACGCAGTATTTT.

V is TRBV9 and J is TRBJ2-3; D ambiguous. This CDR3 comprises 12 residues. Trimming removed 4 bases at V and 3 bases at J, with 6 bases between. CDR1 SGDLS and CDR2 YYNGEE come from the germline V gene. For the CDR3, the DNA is TGTGCCAGCAGCTTACAAACAGATACGCAGTATTTT. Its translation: CASSLQTDTQYF.

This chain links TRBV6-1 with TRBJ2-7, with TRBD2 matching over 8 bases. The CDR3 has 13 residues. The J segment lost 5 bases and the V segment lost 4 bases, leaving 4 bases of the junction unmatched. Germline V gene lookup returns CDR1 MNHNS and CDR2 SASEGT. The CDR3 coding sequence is TGTGCCAGCAGTGCGGGACTAGGGAACGAGCAGTACTTC. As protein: CASSAGLGNEQYF.

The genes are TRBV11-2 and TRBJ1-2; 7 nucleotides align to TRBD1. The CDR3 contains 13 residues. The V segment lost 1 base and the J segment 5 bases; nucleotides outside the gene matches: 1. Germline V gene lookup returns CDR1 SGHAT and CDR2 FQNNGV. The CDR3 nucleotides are TGTGCCAGCAGCTTAGGGGACAGATATGGCTACACCTTC. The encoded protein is CASSLGDRYGYTF.

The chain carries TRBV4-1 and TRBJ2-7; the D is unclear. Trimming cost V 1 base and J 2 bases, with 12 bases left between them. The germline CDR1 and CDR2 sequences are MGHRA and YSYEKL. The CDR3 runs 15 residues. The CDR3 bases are TGCGCCAGCAGCCAAGCCCCCACTCCCGCCTACGAGCAGTACTTC. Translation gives CASSQAPTPAYEQYF.

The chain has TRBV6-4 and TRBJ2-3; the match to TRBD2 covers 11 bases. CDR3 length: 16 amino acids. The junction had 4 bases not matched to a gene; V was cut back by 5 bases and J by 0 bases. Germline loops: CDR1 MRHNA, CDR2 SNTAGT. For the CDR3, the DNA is TGTGCCAGCAGTTTCTTAGCGGGGGGGAGCACAGATACGCAGTATTTT. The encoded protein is CASSFLAGGSTDTQYF.

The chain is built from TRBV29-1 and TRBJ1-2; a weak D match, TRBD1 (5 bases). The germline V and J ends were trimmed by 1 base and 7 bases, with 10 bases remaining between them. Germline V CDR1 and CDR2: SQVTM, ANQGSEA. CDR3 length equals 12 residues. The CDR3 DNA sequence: TGCAGCGTTGAAGGGCCAGGGCTTGGCTACACCTTC. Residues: CSVEGPGLGYTF.

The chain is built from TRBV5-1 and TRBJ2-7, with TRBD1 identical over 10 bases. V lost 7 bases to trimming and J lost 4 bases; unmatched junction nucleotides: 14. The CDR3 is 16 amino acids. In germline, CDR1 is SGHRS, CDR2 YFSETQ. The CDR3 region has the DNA TGCGCCAGCTCCATTGGAGGCGGACAGGGGGTTTACGAGCAGTACTTC. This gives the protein CASSIGGGQGVYEQYF.

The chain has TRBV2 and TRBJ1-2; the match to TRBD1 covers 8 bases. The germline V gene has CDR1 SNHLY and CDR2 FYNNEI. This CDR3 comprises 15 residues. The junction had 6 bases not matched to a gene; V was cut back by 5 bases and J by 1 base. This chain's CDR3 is CASSPGGADNYGYTF. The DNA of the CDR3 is TGTGCCAGCAGTCCAGGGGGCGCGGATAACTATGGCTACACCTTC.

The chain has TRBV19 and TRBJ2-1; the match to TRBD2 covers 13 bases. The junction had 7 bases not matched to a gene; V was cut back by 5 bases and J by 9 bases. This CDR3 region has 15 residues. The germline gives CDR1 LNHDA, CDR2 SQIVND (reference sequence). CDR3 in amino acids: CASSLLAGGPGEQFF. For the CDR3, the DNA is TGTGCCAGTAGTCTACTAGCGGGGGGGCCCGGTGAGCAGTTCTTC.

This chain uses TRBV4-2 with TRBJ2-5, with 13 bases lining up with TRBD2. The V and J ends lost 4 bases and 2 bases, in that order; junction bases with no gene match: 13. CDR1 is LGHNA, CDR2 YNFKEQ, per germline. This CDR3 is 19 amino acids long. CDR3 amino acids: CASSRGDPGLAGLQETQYF. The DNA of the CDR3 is TGTGCCAGCAGCCGCGGAGATCCGGGACTAGCGGGACTGCAAGAGACCCAGTACTTC.

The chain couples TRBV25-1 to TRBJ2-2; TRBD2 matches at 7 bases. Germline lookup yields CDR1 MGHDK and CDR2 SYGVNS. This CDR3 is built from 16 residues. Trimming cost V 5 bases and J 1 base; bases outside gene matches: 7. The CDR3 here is CASSQEGRGNTGELFF. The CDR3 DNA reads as TGTGCCAGCAGTCAGGAGGGGAGGGGGAACACCGGGGAGCTGTTTTTT.